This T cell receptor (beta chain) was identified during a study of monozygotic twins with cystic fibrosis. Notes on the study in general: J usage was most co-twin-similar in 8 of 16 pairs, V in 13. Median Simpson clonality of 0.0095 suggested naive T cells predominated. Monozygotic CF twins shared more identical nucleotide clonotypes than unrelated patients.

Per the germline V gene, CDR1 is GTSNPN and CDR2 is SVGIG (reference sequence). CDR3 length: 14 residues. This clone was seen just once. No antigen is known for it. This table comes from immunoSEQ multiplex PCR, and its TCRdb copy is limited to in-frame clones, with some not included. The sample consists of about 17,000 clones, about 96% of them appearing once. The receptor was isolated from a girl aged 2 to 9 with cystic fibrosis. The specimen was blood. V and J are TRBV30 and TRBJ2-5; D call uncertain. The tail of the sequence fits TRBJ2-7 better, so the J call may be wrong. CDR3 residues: CAWSLGEGRREQYF. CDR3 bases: TGTGCCTGGAGCCTCGGTGAAGGGCGTCGCGAGCAGTACTTC.